Listed here is a single T cell receptor (beta chain). The library targeted TCRbeta and was prepared with unique molecular identifiers. MiXCR, applied by TCRdb to the PCR reads, yields one record per CDR3 protein. The sample includes about 980,000 distinct CDR3 sequences, 25% to 35% of them seen just once. Looked up from germline, CDR1 is KGHSH and CDR2 is LQKENI. This CDR3 contains 17 residues. Trimming at V came to 3 bases and at J to 8 bases, leaving 13 bases not matched to a gene. The sample belongs to a study of T-cell reconstitution after alpha-beta-depleted transplantation in children. Sequenced material: PBMCs, mostly from graft donor cells, taken 360 days after TCRalphabeta/CD19-depleted stem cell transplant. The V call is TRBV18, the J call TRBJ2-1, with 10 bases lining up with TRBD1. The TCR comes from a boy under three years old who had a stem cell transplant for SCID, so the T cells may come from the graft donor. The CDR3 loop is CASSPQPGQGFVDEQFF. The CDR3 bases are TGTGCCAGCTCACCCCAACCGGGACAGGGGTTTGTAGATGAGCAGTTCTTC. Looking up the rest from reference TRBV18 and TRBJ2-1 gives the full variable domain: NAGVMQNPRHLVRRRGQEARLRCSPMKGHSHVYWYRQLPEEGLKFMVYLQKENIIDESGMPKERFSAEFPKEGPSILRIQQVVRGDSAAYFCASSPQPGQGFVDEQFFGPGTRLTVL.